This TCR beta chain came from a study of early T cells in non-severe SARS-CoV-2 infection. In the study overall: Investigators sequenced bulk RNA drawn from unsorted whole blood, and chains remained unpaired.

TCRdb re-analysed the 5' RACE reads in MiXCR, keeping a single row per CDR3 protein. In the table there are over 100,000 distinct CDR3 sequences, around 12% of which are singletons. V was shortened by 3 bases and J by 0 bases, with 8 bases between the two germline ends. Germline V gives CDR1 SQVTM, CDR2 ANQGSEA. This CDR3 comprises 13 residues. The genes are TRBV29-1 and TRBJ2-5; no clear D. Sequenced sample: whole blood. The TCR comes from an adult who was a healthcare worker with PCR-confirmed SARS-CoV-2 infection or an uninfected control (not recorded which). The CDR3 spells CSVEAHYQETQYF. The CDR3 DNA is TGCAGCGTTGAGGCCCATTACCAAGAGACCCAGTACTTC.